This TCR beta chain was found in a study of PD-L1 blockade in urothelial cancer. The CDR3 has 14 residues. Trimming stripped 6 bases from V and 4 bases from J, with 15 bases between. Germline V gives CDR1 LNHDA, CDR2 SQIVND (reference sequence). Clones were read by immunoSEQ multiplex PCR, and TCRdb kept only the in-frame ones, dropping some. The data hold 55,000 to 85,000 clones, with 85% to 90% observed a single time. The TCR originated in a man in his sixties with urothelial cancer. The genes are TRBV19 and TRBJ1-2; tentatively, D is TRBD1 (5 bases). This sample comprised PBMCs, obtained around atezolizumab (anti-PD-L1) treatment. DNA for the CDR3: TGTGCCAGTAGCATGAGGGGCGGGAGCTATGGCTACACCTTC. Its protein product is CASSMRGGSYGYTF. Complete variable domain (other parts from reference TRBV19 and TRBJ1-2): DGGITQSPKYLFRKEGQNVTLSCEQNLNHDAMYWYRQDPGQGLRLIYYSQIVNDFQKGDIAEGYSVSREKKESFPLTVTSAQKNPTAFYLCASSMRGGSYGYTFGSGTRLTVV.